The sequence of this TCR beta chain was determined in a study of identical twins. MiXCR, applied by TCRdb to the 5' RACE reads, yields one record per CDR3 protein. This repertoire shows 15,000 to 20,000 distinct CDR3 sequences, just under 70% found once; its top ten account for less than 6.5%. This sequence was found in a woman aged 18-29 years in good health. This table probably holds off-target reads from a library built for another chain. The sequenced sample consisted of memory (CD45RO+) T cells sorted from blood.

The CDR3 sequence is CASSYSSGNQPQHF. CDR3 sequence (DNA): TGTGCCAGCAGTTACAGTAGCGGAAATCAGCCCCAGCATTTT. The chain links TRBV6-5 to TRBJ1-5; D remains ambiguous. Germline assignment: CDR1 MNHEY and CDR2 SVGAGI. This CDR3 has 14 amino acids. V gave up 2 bases and J gave up 4 bases, with 9 bases separating them.